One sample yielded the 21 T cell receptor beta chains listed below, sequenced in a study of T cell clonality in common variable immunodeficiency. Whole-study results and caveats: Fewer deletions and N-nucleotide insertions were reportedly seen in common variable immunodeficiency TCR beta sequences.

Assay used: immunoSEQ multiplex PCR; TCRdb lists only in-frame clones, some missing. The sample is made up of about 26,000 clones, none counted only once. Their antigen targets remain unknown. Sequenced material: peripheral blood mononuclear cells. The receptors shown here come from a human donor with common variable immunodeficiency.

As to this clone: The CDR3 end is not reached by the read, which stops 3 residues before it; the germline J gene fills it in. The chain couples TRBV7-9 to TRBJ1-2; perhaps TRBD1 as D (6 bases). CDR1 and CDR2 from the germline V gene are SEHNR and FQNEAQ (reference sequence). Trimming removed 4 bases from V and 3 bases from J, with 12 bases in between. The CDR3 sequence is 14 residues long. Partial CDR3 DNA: TGTGCCAGCAGCTCTCAGGGGTCTTACTATGGC. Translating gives CASSSQGSYYG. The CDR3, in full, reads CASSSQGSYYGYTF. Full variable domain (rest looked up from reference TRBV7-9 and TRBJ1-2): DTGVSQNPRHKITKRGQNVTFRCDPISEHNRLYWYRQTLGQGPEFLTYFQNEAQLEKSRLLSDRFSAERPKGSFSTLEIQRTEQGDSAMYLCASSSQGSYYGYTFGSGTRLTVV.

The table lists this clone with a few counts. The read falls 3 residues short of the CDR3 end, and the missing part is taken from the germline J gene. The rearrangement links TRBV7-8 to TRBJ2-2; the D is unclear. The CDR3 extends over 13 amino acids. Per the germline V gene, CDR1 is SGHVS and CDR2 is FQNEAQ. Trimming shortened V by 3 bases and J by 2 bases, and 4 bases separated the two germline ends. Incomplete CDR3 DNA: TGTGCCAGCAGCTTCAAAAACACCGGGGAG. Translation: CASSFKNTGE. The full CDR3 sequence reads CASSFKNTGELFF. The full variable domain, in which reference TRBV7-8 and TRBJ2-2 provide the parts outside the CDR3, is GAGVSQSPRYKVAKRGQDVALRCDPISGHVSLFWYQQALGQGPEFLTYFQNEAQLDKSGLPSDRFFAERPEGSVSTLKIQRTQQEDSAVYLCASSFKNTGELFFGEGSRLTVL.

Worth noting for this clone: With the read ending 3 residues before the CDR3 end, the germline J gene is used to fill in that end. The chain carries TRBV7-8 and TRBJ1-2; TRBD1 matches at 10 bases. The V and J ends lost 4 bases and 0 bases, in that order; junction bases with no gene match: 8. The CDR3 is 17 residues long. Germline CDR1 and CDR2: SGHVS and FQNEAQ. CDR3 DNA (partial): TGTGCCAGCAGCTACGGGACAGGGGATAGAGCTAACTATGGC. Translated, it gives CASSYGTGDRANYG. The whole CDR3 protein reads CASSYGTGDRANYGYTF.

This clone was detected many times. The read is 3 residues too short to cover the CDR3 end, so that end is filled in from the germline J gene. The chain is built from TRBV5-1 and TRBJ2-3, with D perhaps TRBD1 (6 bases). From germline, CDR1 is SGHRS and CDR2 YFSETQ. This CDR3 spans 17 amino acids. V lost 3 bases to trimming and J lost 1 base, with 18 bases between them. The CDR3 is CASSSRGQGLGTDTQYF. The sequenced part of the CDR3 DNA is TGCGCCAGCAGCTCCCGGGGTCAGGGGTTGGGCACAGATACG.

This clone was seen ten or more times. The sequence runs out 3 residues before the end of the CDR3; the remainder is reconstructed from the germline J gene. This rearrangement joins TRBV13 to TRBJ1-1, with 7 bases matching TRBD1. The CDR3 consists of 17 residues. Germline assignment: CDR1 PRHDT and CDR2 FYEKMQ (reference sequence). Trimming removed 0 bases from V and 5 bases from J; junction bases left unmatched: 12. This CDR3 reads CASSLGGGGEIRTEAFF. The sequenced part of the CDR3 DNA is TGTGCCAGCAGCTTAGGTGGAGGGGGCGAGATTAGGACTGAA.

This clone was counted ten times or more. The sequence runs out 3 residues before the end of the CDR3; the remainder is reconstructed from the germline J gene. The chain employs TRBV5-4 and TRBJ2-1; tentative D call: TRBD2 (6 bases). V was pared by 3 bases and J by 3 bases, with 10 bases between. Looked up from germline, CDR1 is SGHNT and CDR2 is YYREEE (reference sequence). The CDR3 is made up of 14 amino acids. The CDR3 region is CASSSRDFYNEQFF. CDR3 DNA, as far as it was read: TGTGCCAGCAGCTCGAGGGACTTCTACAATGAG.

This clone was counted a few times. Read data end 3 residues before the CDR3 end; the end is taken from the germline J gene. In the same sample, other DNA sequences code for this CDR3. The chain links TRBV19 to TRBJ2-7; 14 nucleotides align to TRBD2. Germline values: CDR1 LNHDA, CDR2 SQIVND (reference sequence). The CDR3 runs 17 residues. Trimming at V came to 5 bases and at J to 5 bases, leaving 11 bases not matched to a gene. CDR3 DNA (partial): TGTGCCAGTAGTGCGATCACCGGGACTAGCGGGAGAAACGAG. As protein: CASSAITGTSGRNE. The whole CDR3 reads CASSAITGTSGRNEQYF.

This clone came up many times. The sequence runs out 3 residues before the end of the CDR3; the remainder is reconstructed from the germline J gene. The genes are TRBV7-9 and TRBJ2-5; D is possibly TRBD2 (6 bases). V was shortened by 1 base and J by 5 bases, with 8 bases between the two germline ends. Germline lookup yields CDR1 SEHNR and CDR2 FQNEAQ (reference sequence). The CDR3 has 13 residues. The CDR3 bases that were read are TGTGCCAGCAGCTTAGTTGGGGGGGAGACC. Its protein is CASSLVGGET. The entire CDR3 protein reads CASSLVGGETQYF.

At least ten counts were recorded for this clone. The CDR3 DNA, read in part, is TGTGCCTGGAGTGTTGGGACAGGGGCGAACACTGAA. This encodes CAWSVGTGANTE. The complete CDR3 sequence is CAWSVGTGANTEAFF. The rearrangement uses TRBV30 and TRBJ1-1; 10 bases align to TRBD1. The read comes to an end 3 residues before the CDR3 does, leaving the germline J gene to fill in the end. V was clipped by 0 bases and J by 1 base; unmatched bases: 2. There are 15 residues in the CDR3. Germline V gene lookup returns CDR1 GTSNPN and CDR2 SVGIG (reference sequence).

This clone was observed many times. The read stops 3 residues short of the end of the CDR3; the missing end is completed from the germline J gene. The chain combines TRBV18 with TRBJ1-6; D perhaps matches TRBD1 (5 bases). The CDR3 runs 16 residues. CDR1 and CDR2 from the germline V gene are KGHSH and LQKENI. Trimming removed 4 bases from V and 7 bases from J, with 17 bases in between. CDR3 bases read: TGTGCCAGCTCACGGTCGACAGAGGCGGCAAATTCACCC. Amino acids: CASSRSTEAANSP. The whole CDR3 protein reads CASSRSTEAANSPLHF.

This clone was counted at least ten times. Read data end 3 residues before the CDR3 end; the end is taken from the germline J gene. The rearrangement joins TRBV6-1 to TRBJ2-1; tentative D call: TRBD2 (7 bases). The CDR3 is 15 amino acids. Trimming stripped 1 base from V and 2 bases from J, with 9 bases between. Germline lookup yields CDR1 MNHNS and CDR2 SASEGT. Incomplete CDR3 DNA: TGTGCCAGCAGTGAAGAGGGGGGGGCCTACAATGAG. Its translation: CASSEEGGAYNE. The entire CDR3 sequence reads CASSEEGGAYNEQFF.

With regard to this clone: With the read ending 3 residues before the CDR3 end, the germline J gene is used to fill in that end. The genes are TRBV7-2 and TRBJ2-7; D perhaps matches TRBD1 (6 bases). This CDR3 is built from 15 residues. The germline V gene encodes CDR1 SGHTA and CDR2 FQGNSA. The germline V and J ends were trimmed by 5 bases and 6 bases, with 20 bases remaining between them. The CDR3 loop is CASSPNGRGYAEQYF. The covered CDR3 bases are TGTGCCAGCAGCCCGAACGGCAGGGGATACGCCGAG.

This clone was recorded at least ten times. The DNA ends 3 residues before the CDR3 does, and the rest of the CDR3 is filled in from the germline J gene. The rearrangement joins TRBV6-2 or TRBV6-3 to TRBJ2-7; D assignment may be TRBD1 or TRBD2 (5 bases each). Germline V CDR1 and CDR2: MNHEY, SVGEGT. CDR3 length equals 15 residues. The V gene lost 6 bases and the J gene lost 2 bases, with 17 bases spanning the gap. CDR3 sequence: CASRQQGDGTYEQYF. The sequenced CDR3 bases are TGTGCCAGCAGGCAGCAGGGAGATGGTACCTACGAG.

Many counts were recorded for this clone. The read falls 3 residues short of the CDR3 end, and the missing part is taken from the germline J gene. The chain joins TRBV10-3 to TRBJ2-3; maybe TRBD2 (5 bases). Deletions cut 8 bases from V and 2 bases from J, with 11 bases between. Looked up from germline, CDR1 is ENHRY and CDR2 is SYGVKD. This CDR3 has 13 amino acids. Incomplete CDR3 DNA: TGTGCCATCGGCGGGCCATACACAGATACG. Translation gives CAIGGPYTDT. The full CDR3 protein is CAIGGPYTDTQYF.

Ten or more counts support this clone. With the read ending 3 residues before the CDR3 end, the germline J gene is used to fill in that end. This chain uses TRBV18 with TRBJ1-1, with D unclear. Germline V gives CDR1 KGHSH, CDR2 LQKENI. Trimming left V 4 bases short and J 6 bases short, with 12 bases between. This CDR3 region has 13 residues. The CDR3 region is CASSQTISAEAFF. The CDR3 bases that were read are TGTGCCAGCTCACAGACAATTTCGGCTGAA.

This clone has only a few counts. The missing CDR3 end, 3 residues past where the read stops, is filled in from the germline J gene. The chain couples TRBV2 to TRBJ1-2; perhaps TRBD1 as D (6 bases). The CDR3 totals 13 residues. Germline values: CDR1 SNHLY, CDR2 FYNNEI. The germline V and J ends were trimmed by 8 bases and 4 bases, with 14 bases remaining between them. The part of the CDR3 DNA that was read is TGTGCCAGCCATCTTGCAGGGGCCTATGGC. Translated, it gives CASHLAGAYG. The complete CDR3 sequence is CASHLAGAYGYTF.

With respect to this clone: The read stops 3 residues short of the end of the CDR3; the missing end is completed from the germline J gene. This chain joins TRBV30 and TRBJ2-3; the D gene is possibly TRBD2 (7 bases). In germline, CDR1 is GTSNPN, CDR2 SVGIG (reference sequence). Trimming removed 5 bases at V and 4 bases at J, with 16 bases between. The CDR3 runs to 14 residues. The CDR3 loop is CAWDIKGGADTQYF. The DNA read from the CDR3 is TGTGCCTGGGACATTAAAGGGGGGGCAGATACG.

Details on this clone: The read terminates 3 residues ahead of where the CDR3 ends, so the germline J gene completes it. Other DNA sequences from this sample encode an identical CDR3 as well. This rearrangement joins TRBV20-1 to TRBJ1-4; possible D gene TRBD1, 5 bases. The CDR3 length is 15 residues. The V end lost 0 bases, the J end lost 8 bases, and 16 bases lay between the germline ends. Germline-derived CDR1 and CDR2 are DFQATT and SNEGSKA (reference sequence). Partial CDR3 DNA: TGCAGTGCTAGAGATCGGTCCTCCGGGGGGGAAAAA. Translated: CSARDRSSGGEK. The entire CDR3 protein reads CSARDRSSGGEKLFF.

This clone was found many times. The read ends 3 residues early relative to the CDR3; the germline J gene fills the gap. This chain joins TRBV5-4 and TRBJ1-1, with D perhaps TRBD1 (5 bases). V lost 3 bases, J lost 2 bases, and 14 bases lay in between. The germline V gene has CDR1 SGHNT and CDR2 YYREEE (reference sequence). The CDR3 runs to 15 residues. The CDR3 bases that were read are TGTGCCAGCAGCTCAAACGGGGGACTAAACACTGAA. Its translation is CASSSNGGLNTE. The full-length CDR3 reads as CASSSNGGLNTEAFF.

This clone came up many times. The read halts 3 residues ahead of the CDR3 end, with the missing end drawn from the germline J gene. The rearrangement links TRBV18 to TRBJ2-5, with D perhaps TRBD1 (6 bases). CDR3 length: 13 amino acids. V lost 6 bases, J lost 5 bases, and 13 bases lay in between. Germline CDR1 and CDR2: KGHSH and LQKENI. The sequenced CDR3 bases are TGTGCCAGCTCTCAACAGGGATACGAGACC. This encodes CASSQQGYET. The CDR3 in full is CASSQQGYETQYF.

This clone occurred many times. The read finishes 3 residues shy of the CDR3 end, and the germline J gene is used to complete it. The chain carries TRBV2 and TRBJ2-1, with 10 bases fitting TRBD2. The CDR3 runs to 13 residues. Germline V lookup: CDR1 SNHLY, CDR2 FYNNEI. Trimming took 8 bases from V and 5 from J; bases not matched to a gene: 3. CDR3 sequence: CASRLAGNNEQFF. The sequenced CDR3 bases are TGTGCCAGCCGACTAGCGGGTAACAATGAG.